This T cell receptor (beta chain) was recorded in a study of T-cell reconstitution after alpha-beta-depleted transplantation in children (dated by TCRdb to the mid-2010s). Notes on the research overall: The study quantitatively tracked T-cell immune reconstitution after TCRalphabeta/CD19-depleted allogeneic hematopoietic cell transplantation in children using TCR repertoire profiling.

Trimming costs V 6 bases and J 3 bases, and their ends lie 15 bases apart. From cysteine to phenylalanine, the CDR3 is 15 amino acids long. The CDR3 DNA has 45 bases and is translated from base 1. Taken from the germline V gene, the CDR1 and CDR2 loops are KGHDR and SFDVKD. Regarding this clonotype: Its specific antigen is unknown. No base quality information exists; no much larger clone differs at one position.

This specimen's treatment or condition label, per the study, means: allogeneic hematopoietic cell transplantation with graft depleted of TCRalphabeta T cells and CD19 B cells. The transplant recipients were children given TCRalphabeta/CD19-depleted allogeneic hematopoietic cell grafts. The study at large found these results: About two months after transplant, the apparently early recovery of alphabetaT-cell counts reportedly depended on just several hundred clones that had expanded rapidly and came from non-depleted graft cells. Hyperexpanded clone frequencies declined over subsequent months; after one year, T-cell counts and TCRbeta diversity were mostly attributed to newly produced T cells. In some patients, high TCRbeta diversity at day 60 was attributed to recipient T cells and intrathymic progenitors that had survived conditioning.

Library preparation was by PCR. The listed sequencing device is Illumina HiSeq 2500. TCR libraries were prepared with molecular barcoding, using unique molecular identifiers to normalize TCRbeta repertoire quantification. TCRdb redid the processing of the public reads, applying fastp at Q25 and MiXCR, and retained in-frame beta chains. Every CDR3 protein is listed once, alongside the most common genes and DNA of its rows. The sample table holds about 980,000 distinct CDR3 sequences, of which about 26% were seen once. Jointly, the top ten make up around 30% of the sample. Recombination joined TRBV24-1 with TRBJ2-3; the D gene assignment is perhaps TRBD1 or TRBD2, with each matching 5 bases. The material was PBMCs, mostly from graft donor cells, obtained 360 days after TCRalphabeta/CD19-depleted stem cell transplant. This clonotype was obtained from a boy younger than two who had a stem cell transplant for SCID, so the T cells may come from the graft donor. The sequenced DNA: TGTGCCACCAGTTTTGGGGGACGAGCGACAGATACGCAGTATTTT. Its protein reads: CATSFGGRATDTQYF.